The 30 T cell receptor beta chains in this list originate from one sample, sequenced in a study of T cell repertoires in ileal Crohn's disease. Profiled with immunoSEQ multiplex PCR; TCRdb holds only in-frame clones, not every one. The data contain around 17,000 clones, 50% to 75% of them singletons. The sample was ileal tissue. All receptors derive from an adult with Crohn's disease.

V gene TRBV7-6 combines with J gene TRBJ1-5; D is undetermined. The CDR3 extends over 14 amino acids. The V gene's germline CDR1 is SGHVS and CDR2 FNYEAQ. V was cut by 2 bases and J by 2 bases, with 7 bases left in between. The CDR3 here is CASSLITGNQPQHF. The CDR3 DNA is TGTGCCAGCAGCTTAATTACGGGCAATCAGCCCCAGCATTTT.

The table lists this clone with a few counts. The rearrangement uses TRBV7-4 and TRBJ2-1; 11 positions agree with TRBD2. With V trimmed by 0 bases and J by 10 bases, 8 bases remained unmatched. CDR3 length: 16 amino acids. CDR1 is SGHVT, CDR2 SQSDAQ, per germline. The CDR3 bases are TGTGCCAGCAGCTTAGCAACTAGCGGGAGTTCTGAAGAGCAGTTCTTC. This sequence encodes CASSLATSGSSEEQFF.

This clone is a singleton in its sample. V gene TRBV18 combines with J gene TRBJ1-3; D uncertain. There are 12 residues in the CDR3. From germline, CDR1 is KGHSH and CDR2 LQKENI. V lost 3 bases and J 3 bases, leaving 3 bases between the germline ends. The CDR3 nucleotides read TGTGCCAGCTCACCCGGTGGAAACACCATATATTTT. The encoded protein is CASSPGGNTIYF.

The chain employs TRBV18 and TRBJ1-2; D is unclear. CDR1 and CDR2 from the germline V gene are KGHSH and LQKENI. The V and J ends lost 6 bases and 3 bases respectively, with 11 bases between them. The length of the CDR3 is 13 residues. CDR3 sequence (DNA): TGTGCCAGCTCTCTCAGTGAGGACTATGGCTACACCTTC. It yields the protein CASSLSEDYGYTF.

The J gene is TRBJ1-1, the V gene TRBV5-6; TRBD1 is a possible D gene (6 bases). With 5 bases removed from V and 3 bases from J, the gap between germline ends came to 17 bases. Germline assignment: CDR1 SGHDT and CDR2 YYEEEE. The CDR3 length is 15 residues. The CDR3 coding sequence is TGTGCCAGCAGTCCTTACAGGGCCCCGTACACTGAAGCTTTCTTT. Protein sequence: CASSPYRAPYTEAFF.

In this sample, this clone turned up once. CDR3 sequence (DNA): TGTGCCAGCAGCCGCGACGGGGGGAGCACTGAAGCTTTCTTT. Protein sequence: CASSRDGGSTEAFF. The V and J genes are TRBV7-2 and TRBJ1-1; D is possibly TRBD1 (5 bases). Trimming shortened V by 5 bases and J by 4 bases, and 14 bases separated the two germline ends. Germline V gene lookup returns CDR1 SGHTA and CDR2 FQGNSA. This CDR3 spans 14 amino acids.

In its sample, this clone ranks as medium-sized. This chain connects TRBV5-6 to TRBJ2-7; 14 bases fit TRBD2. J was trimmed by 2 bases and V by 2 bases; bases with no gene match: 12. There are 19 residues in the CDR3. CDR1 is SGHDT and CDR2 is YYEEEE in the germline V gene. In nucleotides, the CDR3 is TGTGCCAGCAGCTTCTCCCCCGGACTAGCGGGAGGACTCACCTACGAGCAGTACTTC. Residues: CASSFSPGLAGGLTYEQYF.

J is TRBJ2-7 and V is TRBV7-9; 7 bases are a match to TRBD1. There are 14 residues in the CDR3. Germline CDR1 is SEHNR and CDR2 is FQNEAQ (reference sequence). Trimming at V came to 5 bases and at J to 6 bases, leaving 10 bases not matched to a gene. CDR3 coding DNA: TGTGCCAGCAGCCAGGGACAGATGTCGTCCGAGCAGTACTTC. Protein sequence: CASSQGQMSSEQYF.

This chain uses TRBV7-2 with TRBJ1-1; a possible D gene is TRBD1 (5 bases). Germline lookup yields CDR1 SGHTA and CDR2 FQGNSA. The CDR3 covers 14 residues. V shed 5 bases and J shed 7 bases, with 17 bases lying between them. In nucleotides, the CDR3 is TGTGCCAGCAGCCCGGACGGCAGGGCGAATGAAGCTTTCTTT. Its translation: CASSPDGRANEAFF.

This chain links TRBV9 with TRBJ1-2; D unresolved. The CDR3 loop spans 13 amino acids. CDR1 and CDR2 from the germline V gene are SGDLS and YYNGEE. Deletions cut 4 bases from V and 7 bases from J, with 14 bases between. In DNA, the CDR3 is TGTGCCAGCAGCCCTCGGGTAGGAAGTGGCTACACCTTC. Its translation: CASSPRVGSGYTF.

V is TRBV29-1 and J is TRBJ1-2; 7 nucleotides match TRBD1. Germline CDR1 and CDR2: SQVTM and ANQGSEA. V lost 7 bases to trimming and J lost 6 bases; unmatched junction nucleotides: 11. CDR3 size: 13 residues. The CDR3 bases are TGCAGCGCCGACAGGGCCAATGGCAATGGCTACACCTTC. It encodes CSADRANGNGYTF. Together with reference TRBV29-1 and TRBJ1-2, the CDR3 gives the full variable domain: SAVISQKPSRDICQRGTSLTIQCQVDSQVTMMFWYRQQPGQSLTLIATANQGSEATYESGFVIDKFPISRPNLTFSTLTVSNMSPEDSSIYLCSADRANGNGYTFGSGTRLTVV.

The J gene is TRBJ2-1, the V gene TRBV4-1; 11 bases are shared with TRBD2. This CDR3 has 14 amino acids. Germline lookup yields CDR1 MGHRA and CDR2 YSYEKL. V gave up 4 bases and J gave up 7 bases; unmatched junction bases: 3. CDR3 nucleotides: TGCGCCAGCAGCCCTCGGACTAGCGGGAATGAGCAGTTCTTC. Amino acid sequence: CASSPRTSGNEQFF.

Comment on this clone: Other nucleotide sequences from this sample produce the same CDR3. The V call is TRBV11-2, the J call TRBJ2-7, with D maybe TRBD1 (6 bases). Germline V gives CDR1 SGHAT, CDR2 FQNNGV. V lost 2 bases and J lost 4, with 15 bases in between. The CDR3 consists of 15 residues. The CDR3 loop is CASSLNRDTYYEQYF. CDR3 coding DNA: TGTGCCAGCAGCTTAAACCGGGACACCTATTACGAGCAGTACTTC.

As regards this clone: One junction end disagrees with the germline gene, perhaps due to a read error. The V call is TRBV5-1, the J call TRBJ2-7; D gene uncertain. There are 13 residues in the CDR3. CDR1 SGHRS and CDR2 YFSETQ come from the germline V gene. The CDR3 DNA reads as TGCGCCAGCAGCTTGGATAGCCAGCTATTGCTGGACTTC. This codes for CASSLDSQLLLDF.

The V call is TRBV27, the J call TRBJ2-5, with 9 bases that match TRBD1. Germline V gene data show CDR1 as MNHEY and CDR2 as SMNVEV (reference sequence). The CDR3 consists of 15 residues. With V trimmed by 7 bases and J by 5 bases, 11 bases remained unmatched. CDR3 sequence reads: CASMTGGIPGETQYF. DNA of the CDR3: TGTGCCAGCATGACAGGGGGTATCCCCGGGGAGACCCAGTACTTC.

The chain links TRBV6-5 to TRBJ2-5; D may be TRBD2 (5 bases). The CDR3 sequence is 14 residues long. The germline V gene encodes CDR1 MNHEY and CDR2 SVGAGI. Trimming cost V 6 bases and J 4 bases, with 15 bases left between them. CDR3 sequence reads: CASRSTRFGETQYF. CDR3 bases: TGTGCCAGCAGGTCCACTAGATTTGGAGAGACCCAGTACTTC.

The rearrangement uses TRBV30 and TRBJ2-5; D is unresolved. V gave up 2 bases and J gave up 2 bases, with 6 bases separating them. CDR3 size: 12 residues. The germline V gene has CDR1 GTSNPN and CDR2 SVGIG (reference sequence). In DNA form, the CDR3 reads TGTGCCTGGAGTACCAGTCAAGAGACCCAGTACTTC. Amino acid sequence: CAWSTSQETQYF.

V is TRBV6-5 and J is TRBJ1-1; D unclear. The CDR3 has 14 amino acids. Trimming stripped 0 bases from V and 0 bases from J, with 5 bases between. Looked up from germline, CDR1 is MNHEY and CDR2 is SVGAGI. The CDR3 DNA follows: TGTGCCAGCAGTTACTCGAGTGTGAACACTGAAGCTTTCTTT. Translating it yields CASSYSSVNTEAFF.

There are a few counts of this clone. The V and J genes are TRBV5-1 and TRBJ2-3; D possibly corresponds to TRBD2 (6 bases). CDR1 SGHRS and CDR2 YFSETQ come from the germline V gene. The length of the CDR3 is 14 residues. V lost 2 bases to trimming and J lost 2 bases, with 9 bases between them. The CDR3 bases are TGCGCCAGCAGCTTTTCGGGGGTCACAGATACGCAGTATTTT. Protein: CASSFSGVTDTQYF.

V usage is TRBV6-1 and J usage is TRBJ2-7, with 8 bases matching TRBD1. V lost 6 bases to trimming and J lost 5 bases; unmatched junction nucleotides: 12. This CDR3 comprises 15 residues. Per germline, CDR1 MNHNS and CDR2 SASEGT. This CDR3 is CASRGSGQVLNEQYF. The CDR3 nucleotides read TGTGCCAGCAGGGGGTCGGGACAGGTTTTAAACGAGCAGTACTTC.

This chain uses TRBV6-5 with TRBJ2-7; 10 bases are a match to TRBD2. This CDR3 has 14 residues. CDR1 is MNHEY, CDR2 SVGAGI, per germline. V lost 6 bases, J lost 3 bases, and 5 bases stayed unmatched. The CDR3: CASSVAGGFYEQYF. The CDR3 nucleotides are TGTGCCAGCAGCGTAGCGGGAGGTTTCTACGAGCAGTACTTC.

The rearrangement joins TRBV30 to TRBJ2-5, with a tentative D call TRBD1 (5 bases). The CDR3 has 14 amino acids. Looked up from germline, CDR1 is GTSNPN and CDR2 is SVGIG (reference sequence). V lost 2 bases, J lost 3 bases, and 13 bases lay in between. The CDR3 DNA reads TGTGCCTGGAGTAACAGGCCACCGGAAGAGACCCAGTACTTC. This translates into CAWSNRPPEETQYF.

This clone showed up just a few times. This rearrangement joins TRBV6-1 to TRBJ2-7; 7 nucleotides match TRBD1. Germline CDR1 reads MNHNS; CDR2 reads SASEGT. Losses at the gene ends were 4 bases for V and 0 bases for J; bases not matched to a gene: 3. The CDR3 is 14 residues long. The CDR3 DNA follows: TGTGCCAGCAGTGTTGGGACAGCCTCCTACGAGCAGTACTTC. This encodes CASSVGTASYEQYF.

As DNA, the CDR3 is TGCGCCAGCAGCTCCCTCAAACAGGTCAGCAATGAGCAGTTCTTC. As protein: CASSSLKQVSNEQFF. The chain carries TRBV4-1 and TRBJ2-1; D is possibly TRBD1 (5 bases). The ends were cut back, 5 bases at V and 6 bases at J, with 17 bases in the middle. Germline V gene sequence: CDR1 MGHRA, CDR2 YSYEKL. The CDR3 runs to 15 residues.

The J gene is TRBJ1-1, the V gene TRBV10-3; D ambiguous. CDR1 is ENHRY and CDR2 is SYGVKD in the germline V gene. The CDR3 runs to 13 residues. Trimming cost V 4 bases and J 3 bases, with 9 bases left between them. The CDR3 nucleotides read TGTGCCATCAGTGGGACTGTTGACACTGAAGCTTTCTTT. Amino acids: CAISGTVDTEAFF.

The rearrangement joins TRBV9 to TRBJ1-5; D remains unclear. This CDR3 spans 13 amino acids. CDR1 is SGDLS, CDR2 YYNGEE, per germline. Trimming left V 7 bases short and J 2 bases short, with 10 bases between. The DNA for the CDR3 is TGTGCCAGCGGCTACGGGGGCAATCAGCCCCAGCATTTT. This translates into CASGYGGNQPQHF.

The chain is built from TRBV5-1 and TRBJ2-7; 10 bases fit TRBD2. This CDR3 has 15 amino acids. V trimming: 2 bases; J trimming: 4 bases; junction bases outside the gene matches: 6. The germline V gene encodes CDR1 SGHRS and CDR2 YFSETQ. The chain's CDR3 is CASSFLAGGMYEQYF. CDR3 DNA: TGCGCCAGCAGCTTTTTAGCGGGAGGAATGTACGAGCAGTACTTC.

The rearrangement joins TRBV18 to TRBJ2-5; no clear D gene. Trimming removed 9 bases at V and 0 bases at J, with 14 bases between. CDR1 is KGHSH, CDR2 LQKENI, per germline. The length of the CDR3 is 14 residues. This CDR3 reads CARSPPRNQETQYF. CDR3 DNA sequence: TGTGCCAGATCTCCGCCCAGGAACCAAGAGACCCAGTACTTC.

The V call is TRBV4-2, the J call TRBJ2-3; 13 nucleotides match TRBD2. V was pared by 6 bases and J by 6 bases, with 3 bases of the junction left unmatched. This CDR3 contains 14 residues. Germline loops: CDR1 LGHNA, CDR2 YNFKEQ. This CDR3 reads CASRRTSGSDTQYF. CDR3 in DNA: TGTGCCAGCAGACGGACTAGCGGGAGTGATACGCAGTATTTT.

In its sample, this clone was seen a few times. The rearrangement uses TRBV6-4 and TRBJ2-1; D might be TRBD2 (6 bases). Germline V gene lookup returns CDR1 MRHNA and CDR2 SNTAGT. V was clipped by 3 bases and J by 4 bases, with 16 bases between them. This CDR3 spans 16 amino acids. CDR3 protein: CASSEIYGGGYNEQFF. CDR3 in DNA: TGTGCCAGCAGTGAAATATACGGTGGGGGGTACAATGAGCAGTTCTTC.